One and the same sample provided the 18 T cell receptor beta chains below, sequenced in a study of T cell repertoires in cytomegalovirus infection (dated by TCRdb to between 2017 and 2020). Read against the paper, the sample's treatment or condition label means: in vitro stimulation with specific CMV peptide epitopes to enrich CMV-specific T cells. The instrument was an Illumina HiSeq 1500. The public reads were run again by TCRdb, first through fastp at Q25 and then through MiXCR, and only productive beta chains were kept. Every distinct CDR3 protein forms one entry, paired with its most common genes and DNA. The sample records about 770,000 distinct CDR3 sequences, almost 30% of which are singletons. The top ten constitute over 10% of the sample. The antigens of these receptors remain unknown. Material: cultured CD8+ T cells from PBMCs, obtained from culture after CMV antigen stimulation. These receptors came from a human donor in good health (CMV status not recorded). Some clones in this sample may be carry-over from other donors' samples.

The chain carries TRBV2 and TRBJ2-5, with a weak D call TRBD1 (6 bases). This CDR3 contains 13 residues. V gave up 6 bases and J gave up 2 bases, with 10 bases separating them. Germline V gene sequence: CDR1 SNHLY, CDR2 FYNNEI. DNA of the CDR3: TGTGCCAGCAGCACGACAGGTCAAGAGACCCAGTACTTC. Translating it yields CASSTTGQETQYF.

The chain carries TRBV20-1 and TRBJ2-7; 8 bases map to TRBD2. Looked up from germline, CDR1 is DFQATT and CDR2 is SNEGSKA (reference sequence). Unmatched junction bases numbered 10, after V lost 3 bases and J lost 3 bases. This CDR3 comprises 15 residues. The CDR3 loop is CSARGTTSEVYEQYF. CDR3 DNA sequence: TGCAGTGCTAGGGGAACGACTAGCGAGGTCTACGAGCAGTACTTC.

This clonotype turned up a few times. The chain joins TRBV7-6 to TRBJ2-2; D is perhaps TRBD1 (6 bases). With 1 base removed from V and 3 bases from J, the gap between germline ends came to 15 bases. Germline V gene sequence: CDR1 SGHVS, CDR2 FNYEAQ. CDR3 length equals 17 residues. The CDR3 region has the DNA TGTGCCAGCAGCTTAGACCGTCAGGGGTTTGACACCGGGGAGCTGTTTTTT. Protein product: CASSLDRQGFDTGELFF.

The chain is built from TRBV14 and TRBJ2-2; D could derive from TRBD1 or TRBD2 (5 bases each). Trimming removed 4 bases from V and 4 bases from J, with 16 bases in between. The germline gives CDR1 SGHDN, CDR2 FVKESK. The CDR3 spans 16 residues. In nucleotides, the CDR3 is TGTGCCAGCAGCCCCCGGGGCGGCGGGTTCACCGGGGAGCTGTTTTTT. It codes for CASSPRGGGFTGELFF.

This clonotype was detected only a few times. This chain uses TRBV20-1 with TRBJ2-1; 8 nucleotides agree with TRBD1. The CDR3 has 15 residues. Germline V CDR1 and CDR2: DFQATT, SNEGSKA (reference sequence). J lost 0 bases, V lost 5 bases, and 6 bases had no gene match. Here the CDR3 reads CSAPWTGPSYNEQFF. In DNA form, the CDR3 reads TGCAGTGCTCCATGGACAGGGCCCTCCTACAATGAGCAGTTCTTC.

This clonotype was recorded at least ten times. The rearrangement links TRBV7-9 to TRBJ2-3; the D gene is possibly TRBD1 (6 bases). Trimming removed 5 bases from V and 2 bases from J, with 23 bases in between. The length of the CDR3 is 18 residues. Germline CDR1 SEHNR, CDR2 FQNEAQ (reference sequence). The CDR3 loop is CASSLRDTSPLLTDTQYF. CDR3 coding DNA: TGTGCCAGCAGCCTCCGGGACACTTCCCCCCTCCTCACAGATACGCAGTATTTT. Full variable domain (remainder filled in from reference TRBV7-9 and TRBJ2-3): DTGVSQNPRHKITKRGQNVTFRCDPISEHNRLYWYRQTLGQGPEFLTYFQNEAQLEKSRLLSDRFSAERPKGSFSTLEIQRTEQGDSAMYLCASSLRDTSPLLTDTQYFGPGTRLTVL.

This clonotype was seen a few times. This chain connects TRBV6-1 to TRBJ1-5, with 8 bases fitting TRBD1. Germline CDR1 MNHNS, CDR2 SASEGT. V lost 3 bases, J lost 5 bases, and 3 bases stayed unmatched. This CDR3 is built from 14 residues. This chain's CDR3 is CASSDGQGDQPQHF. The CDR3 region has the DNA TGTGCCAGCAGTGATGGACAGGGAGATCAGCCCCAGCATTTT.

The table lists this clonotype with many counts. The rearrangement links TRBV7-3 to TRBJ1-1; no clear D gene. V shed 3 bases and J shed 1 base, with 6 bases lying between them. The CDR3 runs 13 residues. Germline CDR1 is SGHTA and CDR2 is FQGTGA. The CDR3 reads CASSFWPNTEAFF. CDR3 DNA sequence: TGTGCCAGCAGCTTTTGGCCGAACACTGAAGCTTTCTTT.

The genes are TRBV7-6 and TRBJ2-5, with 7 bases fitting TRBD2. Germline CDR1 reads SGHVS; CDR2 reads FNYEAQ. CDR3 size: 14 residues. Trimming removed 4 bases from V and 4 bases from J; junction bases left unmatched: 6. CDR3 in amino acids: CASSSSGRGETQYF. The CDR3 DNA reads TGTGCCAGCAGCTCGTCAGGGAGGGGAGAGACCCAGTACTTC. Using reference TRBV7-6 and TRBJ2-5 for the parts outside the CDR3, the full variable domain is GAGVSQSPRYKVTKRGQDVALRCDPISGHVSLYWYRQALGQGPEFLTYFNYEAQQDKSGLPNDRFSAERPEGSISTLTIQRTEQRDSAMYRCASSSSGRGETQYFGPGTRLLVL.

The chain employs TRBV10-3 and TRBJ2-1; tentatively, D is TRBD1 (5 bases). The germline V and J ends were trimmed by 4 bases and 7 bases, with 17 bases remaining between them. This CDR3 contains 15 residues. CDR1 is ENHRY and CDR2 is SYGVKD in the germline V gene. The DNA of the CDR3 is TGTGCCATCAGTGGGGCCTCCCTCCCAGGGAATGAGCAGTTCTTC. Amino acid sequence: CAISGASLPGNEQFF.

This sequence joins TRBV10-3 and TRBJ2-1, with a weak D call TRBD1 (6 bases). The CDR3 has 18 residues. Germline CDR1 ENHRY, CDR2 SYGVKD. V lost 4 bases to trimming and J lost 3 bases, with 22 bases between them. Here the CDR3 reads CAISGFRDKSGYYNEQFF. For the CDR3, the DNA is TGTGCCATCAGTGGCTTCCGGGACAAAAGTGGATACTACAATGAGCAGTTCTTC.

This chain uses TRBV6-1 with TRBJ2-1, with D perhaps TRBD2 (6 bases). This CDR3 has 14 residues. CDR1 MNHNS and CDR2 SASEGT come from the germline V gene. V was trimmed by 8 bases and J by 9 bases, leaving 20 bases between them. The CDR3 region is CASFTERRGGEQFF. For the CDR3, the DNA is TGTGCCAGCTTTACAGAGCGGAGGGGAGGTGAGCAGTTCTTC.

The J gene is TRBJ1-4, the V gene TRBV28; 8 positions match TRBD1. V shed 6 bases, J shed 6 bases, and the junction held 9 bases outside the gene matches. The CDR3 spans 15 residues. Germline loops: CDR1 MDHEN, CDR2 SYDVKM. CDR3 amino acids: CASRGQVLGDEKLFF. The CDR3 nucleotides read TGTGCCAGCAGGGGACAGGTTTTAGGGGATGAAAAACTGTTTTTT. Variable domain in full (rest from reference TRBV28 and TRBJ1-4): DVKVTQSSRYLVKRTGEKVFLECVQDMDHENMFWYRQDPGLGLRLIYFSYDVKMKEKGDIPEGYSVSREKKERFSLILESASTNQTSMYLCASRGQVLGDEKLFFGSGTQLSVL.

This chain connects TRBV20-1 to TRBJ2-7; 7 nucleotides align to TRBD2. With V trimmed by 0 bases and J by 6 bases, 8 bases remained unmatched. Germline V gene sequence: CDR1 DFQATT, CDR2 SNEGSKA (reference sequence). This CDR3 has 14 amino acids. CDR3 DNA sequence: TGCAGTGCTAGAGATACGGGCGGGGGTGGCGAGCAGTACGTC. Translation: CSARDTGGGGEQYV.

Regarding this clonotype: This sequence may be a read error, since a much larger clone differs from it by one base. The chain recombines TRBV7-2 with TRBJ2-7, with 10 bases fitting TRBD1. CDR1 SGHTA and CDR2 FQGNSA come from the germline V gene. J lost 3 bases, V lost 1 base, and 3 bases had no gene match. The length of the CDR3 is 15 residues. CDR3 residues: CASSLGTGGYYEQYF. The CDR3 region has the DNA TGTGCCAGCAGCTTAGGGACAGGGGGATACTACGAGCAGTACTTC. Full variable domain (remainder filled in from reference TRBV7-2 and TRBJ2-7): GAGVSQSPSNKVTEKGKDVELRCDPISGHTALYWYRQSLGQGLEFLIYFQGNSAPDKSGLPSDRFSAERTGGSVSTLTIQRTQQEDSAVYLCASSLGTGGYYEQYFGPGTRLTVT.

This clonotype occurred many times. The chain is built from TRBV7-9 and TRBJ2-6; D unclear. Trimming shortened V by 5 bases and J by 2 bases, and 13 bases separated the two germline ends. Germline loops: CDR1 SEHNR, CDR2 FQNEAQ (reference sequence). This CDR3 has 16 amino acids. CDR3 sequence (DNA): TGTGCCAGCAGCCCAATGGTCCTGGCTGGGGCCAACGTCCTGACTTTC. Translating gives CASSPMVLAGANVLTF.

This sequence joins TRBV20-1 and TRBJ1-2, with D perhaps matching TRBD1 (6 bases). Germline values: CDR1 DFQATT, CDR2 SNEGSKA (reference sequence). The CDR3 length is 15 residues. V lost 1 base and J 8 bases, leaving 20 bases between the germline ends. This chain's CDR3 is CSARVPGAGAEGYTF. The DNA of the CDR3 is TGCAGTGCTAGAGTTCCCGGAGCGGGGGCCGAAGGCTACACCTTC.

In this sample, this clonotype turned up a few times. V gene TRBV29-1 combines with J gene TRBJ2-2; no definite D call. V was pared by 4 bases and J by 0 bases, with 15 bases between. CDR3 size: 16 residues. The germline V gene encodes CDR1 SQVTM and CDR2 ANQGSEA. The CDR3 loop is CSVAPPGSTNTGELFF. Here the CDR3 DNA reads TGCAGCGTTGCTCCACCCGGGTCTACGAACACCGGGGAGCTGTTTTTT.